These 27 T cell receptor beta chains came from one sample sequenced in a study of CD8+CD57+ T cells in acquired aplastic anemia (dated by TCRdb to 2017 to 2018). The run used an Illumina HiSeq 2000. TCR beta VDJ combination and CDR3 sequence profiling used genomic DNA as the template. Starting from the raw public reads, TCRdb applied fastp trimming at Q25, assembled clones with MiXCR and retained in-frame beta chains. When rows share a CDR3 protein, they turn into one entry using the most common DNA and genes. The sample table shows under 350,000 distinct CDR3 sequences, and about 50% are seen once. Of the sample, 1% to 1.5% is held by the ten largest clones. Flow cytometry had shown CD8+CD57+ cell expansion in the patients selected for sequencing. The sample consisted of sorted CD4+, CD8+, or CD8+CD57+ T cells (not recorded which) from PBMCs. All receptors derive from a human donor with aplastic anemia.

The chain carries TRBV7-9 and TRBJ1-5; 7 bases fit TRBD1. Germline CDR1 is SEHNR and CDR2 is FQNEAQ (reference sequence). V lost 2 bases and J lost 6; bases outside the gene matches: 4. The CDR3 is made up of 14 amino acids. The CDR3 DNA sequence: TGTGCCAGCAGCTTAAGTGGGGACAGTCAGCCCCAGCATTTT. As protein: CASSLSGDSQPQHF.

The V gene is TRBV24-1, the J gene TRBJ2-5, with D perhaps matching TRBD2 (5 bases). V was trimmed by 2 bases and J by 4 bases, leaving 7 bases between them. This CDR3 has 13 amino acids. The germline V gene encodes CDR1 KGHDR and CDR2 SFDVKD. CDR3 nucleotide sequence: TGTGCCACCAGTGATTACGGGGTAGAGACCCAGTACTTC. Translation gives CATSDYGVETQYF.

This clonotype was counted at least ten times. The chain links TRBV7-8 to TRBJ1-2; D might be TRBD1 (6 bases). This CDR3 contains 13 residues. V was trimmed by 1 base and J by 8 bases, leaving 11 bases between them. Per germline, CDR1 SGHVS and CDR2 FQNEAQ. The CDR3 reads CASSLETGLGYTF. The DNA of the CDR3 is TGTGCCAGCAGCTTAGAAACAGGGTTAGGCTACACCTTC.

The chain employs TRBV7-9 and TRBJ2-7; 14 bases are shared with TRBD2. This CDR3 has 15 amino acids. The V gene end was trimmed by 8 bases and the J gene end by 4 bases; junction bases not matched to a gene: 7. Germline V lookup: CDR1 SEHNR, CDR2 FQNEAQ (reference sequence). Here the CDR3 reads CASGGLAGERYEQYF. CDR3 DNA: TGTGCCAGCGGGGGACTAGCGGGGGAACGATACGAGCAGTACTTC.

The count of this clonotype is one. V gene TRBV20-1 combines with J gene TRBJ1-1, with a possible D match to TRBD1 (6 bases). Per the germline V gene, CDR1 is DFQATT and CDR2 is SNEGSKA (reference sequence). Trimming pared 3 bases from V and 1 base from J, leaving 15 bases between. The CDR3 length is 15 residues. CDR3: CSARRGNTGNTEAFF. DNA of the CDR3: TGCAGTGCTAGGAGGGGGAACACAGGGAACACTGAAGCTTTCTTT.

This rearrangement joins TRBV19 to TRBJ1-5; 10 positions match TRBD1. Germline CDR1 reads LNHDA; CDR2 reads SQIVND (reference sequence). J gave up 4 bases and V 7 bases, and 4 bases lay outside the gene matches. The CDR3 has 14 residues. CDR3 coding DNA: TGTGCCAGTACCCGGGACAGGGGTAATCAGCCCCAGCATTTT. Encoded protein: CASTRDRGNQPQHF.

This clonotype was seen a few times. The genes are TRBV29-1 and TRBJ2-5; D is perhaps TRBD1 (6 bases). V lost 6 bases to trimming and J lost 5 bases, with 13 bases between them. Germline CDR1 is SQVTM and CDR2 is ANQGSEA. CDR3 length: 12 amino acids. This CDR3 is CSVTTGVETQYF. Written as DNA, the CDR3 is TGCAGCGTAACGACAGGTGTGGAGACCCAGTACTTC.

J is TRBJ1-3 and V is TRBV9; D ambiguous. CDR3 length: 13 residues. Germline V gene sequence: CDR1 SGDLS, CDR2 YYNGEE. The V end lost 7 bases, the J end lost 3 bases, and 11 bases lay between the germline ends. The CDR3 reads CASGHGNGNTIYF. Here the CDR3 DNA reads TGTGCCAGCGGCCATGGGAATGGAAACACCATATATTTT.

The CDR3 is CASSSSGRGNEQFF. The DNA for the CDR3 is TGCGCCAGCAGTTCAAGCGGGAGAGGAAATGAGCAGTTCTTC. V is TRBV10-1 and J is TRBJ2-1, with 8 bases fitting TRBD2. J lost 7 bases, V lost 5 bases, and 7 bases had no gene match. The length of the CDR3 is 14 residues. Germline V gene lookup returns CDR1 WNHNN and CDR2 SYGVQD (reference sequence).

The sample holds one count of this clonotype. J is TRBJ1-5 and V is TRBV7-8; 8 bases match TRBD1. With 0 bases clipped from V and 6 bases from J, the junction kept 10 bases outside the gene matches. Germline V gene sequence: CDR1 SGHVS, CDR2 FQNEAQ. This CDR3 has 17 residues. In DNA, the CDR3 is TGTGCCAGCAGCTTAGCCCCACTGACAGGGGTGGGTCAGCCCCAGCATTTT. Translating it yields CASSLAPLTGVGQPQHF.

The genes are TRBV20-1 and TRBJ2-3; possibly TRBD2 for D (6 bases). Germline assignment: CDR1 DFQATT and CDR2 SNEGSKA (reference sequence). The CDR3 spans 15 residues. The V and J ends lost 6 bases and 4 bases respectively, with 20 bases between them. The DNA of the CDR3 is TGCAGTGCCTATGGGACTGCCTTTGGGGCAGATACGCAGTATTTT. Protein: CSAYGTAFGADTQYF.

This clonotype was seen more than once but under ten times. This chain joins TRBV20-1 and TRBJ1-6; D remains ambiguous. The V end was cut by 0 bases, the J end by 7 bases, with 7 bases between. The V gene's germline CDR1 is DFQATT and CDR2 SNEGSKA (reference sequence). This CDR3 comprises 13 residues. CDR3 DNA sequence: TGCAGTGCTAGAGACCGACCGAATTCACCCCTCCACTTT. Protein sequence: CSARDRPNSPLHF.

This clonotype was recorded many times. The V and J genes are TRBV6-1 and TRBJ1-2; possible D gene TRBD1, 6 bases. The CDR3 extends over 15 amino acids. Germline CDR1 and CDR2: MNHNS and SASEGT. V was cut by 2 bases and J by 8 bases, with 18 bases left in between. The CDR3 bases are TGTGCCAGCAGTGAATCCCCGACGGTCACAGGGGGCTACACCTTC. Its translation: CASSESPTVTGGYTF.

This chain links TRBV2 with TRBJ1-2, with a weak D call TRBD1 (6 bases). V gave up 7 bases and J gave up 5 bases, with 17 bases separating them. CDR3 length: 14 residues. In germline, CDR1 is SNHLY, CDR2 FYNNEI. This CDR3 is CASNYRAAKYGYTF. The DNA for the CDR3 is TGTGCCAGCAATTACAGGGCCGCCAAATATGGCTACACCTTC.

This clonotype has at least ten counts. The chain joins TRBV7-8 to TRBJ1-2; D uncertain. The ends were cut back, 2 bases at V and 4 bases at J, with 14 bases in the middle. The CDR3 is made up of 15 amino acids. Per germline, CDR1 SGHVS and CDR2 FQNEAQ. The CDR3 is CASSLRQTLGYGYTF. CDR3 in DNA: TGTGCCAGCAGCTTACGGCAGACCCTTGGCTATGGCTACACCTTC.

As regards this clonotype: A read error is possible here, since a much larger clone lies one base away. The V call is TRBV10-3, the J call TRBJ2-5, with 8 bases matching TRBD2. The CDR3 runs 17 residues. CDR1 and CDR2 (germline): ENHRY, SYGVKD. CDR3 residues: CASSFPRRASGQETQYF. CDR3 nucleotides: TGTGCCAGCAGTTTCCCCCGGAGGGCTAGCGGGCAAGAGACCCAGTACTTC.

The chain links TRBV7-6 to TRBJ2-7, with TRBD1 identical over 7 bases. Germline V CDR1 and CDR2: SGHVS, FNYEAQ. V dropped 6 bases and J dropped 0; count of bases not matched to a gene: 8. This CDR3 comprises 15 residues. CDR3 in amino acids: CASSSDRASSYEQYF. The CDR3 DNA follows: TGTGCCAGCAGTTCCGACAGGGCTAGCTCCTACGAGCAGTACTTC.

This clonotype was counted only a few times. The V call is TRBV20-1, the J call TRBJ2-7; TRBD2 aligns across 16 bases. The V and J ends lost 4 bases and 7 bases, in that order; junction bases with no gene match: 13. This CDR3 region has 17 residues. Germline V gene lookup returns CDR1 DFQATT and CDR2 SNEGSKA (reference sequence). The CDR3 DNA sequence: TGCAGTGCTACAAGAGGGGGGACTAGCGGGAGGGCCAAGGAGCAGTACTTC. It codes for CSATRGGTSGRAKEQYF.

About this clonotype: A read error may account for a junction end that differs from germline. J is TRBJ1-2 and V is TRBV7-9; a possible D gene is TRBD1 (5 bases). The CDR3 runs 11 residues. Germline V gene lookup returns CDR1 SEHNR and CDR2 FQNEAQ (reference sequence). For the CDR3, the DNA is TGTGCCAGCAGCCCGGACGGGGGGGTACCCTTC. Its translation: CASSPDGGVPF. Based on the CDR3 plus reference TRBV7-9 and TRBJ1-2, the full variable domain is DTGVSQNPRHKITKRGQNVTFRCDPISEHNRLYWYRQTLGQGPEFLTYFQNEAQLEKSRLLSDRFSAERPKGSFSTLEIQRTEQGDSAMYLCASSPDGGVPFGSGTRLTVV.

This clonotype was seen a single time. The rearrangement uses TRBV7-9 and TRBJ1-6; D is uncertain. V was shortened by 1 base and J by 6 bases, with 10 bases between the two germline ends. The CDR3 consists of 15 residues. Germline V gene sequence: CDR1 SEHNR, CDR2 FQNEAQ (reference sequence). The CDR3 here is CASSLGTVSNSPLHF. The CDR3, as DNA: TGTGCCAGCAGCTTAGGCACAGTGTCTAATTCACCCCTCCACTTT.

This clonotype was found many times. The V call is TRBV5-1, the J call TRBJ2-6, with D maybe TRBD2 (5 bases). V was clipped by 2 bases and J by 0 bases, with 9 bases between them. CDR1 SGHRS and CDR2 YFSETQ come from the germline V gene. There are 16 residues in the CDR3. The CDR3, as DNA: TGCGCCAGCAGCTTAGACGGAGGCTCTGGGGCCAACGTCCTGACTTTC. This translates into CASSLDGGSGANVLTF.

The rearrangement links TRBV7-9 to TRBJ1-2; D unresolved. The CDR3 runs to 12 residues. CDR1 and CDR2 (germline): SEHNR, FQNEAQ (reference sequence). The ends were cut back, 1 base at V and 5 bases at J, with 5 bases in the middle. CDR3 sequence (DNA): TGTGCCAGCAGCTTAGACCCATATGGCTACACCTTC. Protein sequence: CASSLDPYGYTF. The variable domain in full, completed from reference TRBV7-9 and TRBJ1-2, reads DTGVSQNPRHKITKRGQNVTFRCDPISEHNRLYWYRQTLGQGPEFLTYFQNEAQLEKSRLLSDRFSAERPKGSFSTLEIQRTEQGDSAMYLCASSLDPYGYTFGSGTRLTVV.

The CDR3 loop is CASSSSGGAFF. The CDR3 DNA reads as TGTGCCAGTAGTTCGTCCGGAGGGGCTTTCTTT. This sequence joins TRBV19 and TRBJ1-1; D gene uncertain. V lost 5 bases and J lost 11, with 12 bases in between. From germline, CDR1 is LNHDA and CDR2 SQIVND (reference sequence). The CDR3 contains 11 residues.

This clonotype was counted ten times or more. Here the CDR3 DNA reads TGCGCCAGCAACCCCTCGACAGGGGTGGATTCACCCCTCCACTTT. Translating gives CASNPSTGVDSPLHF. The genes are TRBV10-2 and TRBJ1-6, with 8 bases identical to TRBD1. The CDR3 contains 15 residues. V lost 7 bases and J lost 8; bases outside the gene matches: 10. Germline assignment: CDR1 WSHSY and CDR2 SAAADI.

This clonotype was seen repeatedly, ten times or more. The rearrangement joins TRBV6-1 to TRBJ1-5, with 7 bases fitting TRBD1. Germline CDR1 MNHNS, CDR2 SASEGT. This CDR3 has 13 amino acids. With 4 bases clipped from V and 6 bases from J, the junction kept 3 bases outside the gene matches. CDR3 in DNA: TGTGCCAGCAGTGGACAGGGTTTTCAGCCCCAGCATTTT. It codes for CASSGQGFQPQHF.

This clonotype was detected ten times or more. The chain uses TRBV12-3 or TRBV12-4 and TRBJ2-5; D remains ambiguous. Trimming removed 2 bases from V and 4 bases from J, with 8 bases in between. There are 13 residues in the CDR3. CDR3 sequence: CASSLLSRETQYF. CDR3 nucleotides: TGTGCCAGCAGTTTATTGTCCCGAGAGACCCAGTACTTC.

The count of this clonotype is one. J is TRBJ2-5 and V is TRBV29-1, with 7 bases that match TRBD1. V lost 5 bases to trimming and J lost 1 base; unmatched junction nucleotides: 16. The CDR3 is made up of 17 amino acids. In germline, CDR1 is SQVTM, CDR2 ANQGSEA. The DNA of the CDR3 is TGCAGCGTTTGGGGGAGAGGACAGGCCCCCACCCAAGAGACCCAGTACTTC. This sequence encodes CSVWGRGQAPTQETQYF. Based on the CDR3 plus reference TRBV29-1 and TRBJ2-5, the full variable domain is SAVISQKPSRDICQRGTSLTIQCQVDSQVTMMFWYRQQPGQSLTLIATANQGSEATYESGFVIDKFPISRPNLTFSTLTVSNMSPEDSSIYLCSVWGRGQAPTQETQYFGPGTRLLVL.